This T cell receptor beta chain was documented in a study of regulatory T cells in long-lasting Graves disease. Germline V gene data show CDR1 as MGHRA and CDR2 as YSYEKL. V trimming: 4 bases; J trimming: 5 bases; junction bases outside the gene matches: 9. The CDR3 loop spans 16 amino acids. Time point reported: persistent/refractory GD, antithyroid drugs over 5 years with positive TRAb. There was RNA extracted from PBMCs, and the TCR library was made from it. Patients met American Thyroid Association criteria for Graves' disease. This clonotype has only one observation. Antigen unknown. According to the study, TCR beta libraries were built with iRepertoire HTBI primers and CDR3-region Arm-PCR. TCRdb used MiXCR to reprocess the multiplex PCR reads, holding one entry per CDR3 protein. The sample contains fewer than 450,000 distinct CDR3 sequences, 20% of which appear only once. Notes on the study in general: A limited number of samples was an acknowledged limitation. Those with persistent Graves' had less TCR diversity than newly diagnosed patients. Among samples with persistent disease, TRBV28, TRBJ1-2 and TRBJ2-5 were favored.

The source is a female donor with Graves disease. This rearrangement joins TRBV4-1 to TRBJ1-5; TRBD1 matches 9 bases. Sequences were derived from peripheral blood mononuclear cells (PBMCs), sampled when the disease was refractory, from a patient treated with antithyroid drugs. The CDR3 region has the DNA TGCGCCAGCAGCCCCCAACCGGGACAGGGTCATCAGCCCCAGCATTTT. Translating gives CASSPQPGQGHQPQHF.